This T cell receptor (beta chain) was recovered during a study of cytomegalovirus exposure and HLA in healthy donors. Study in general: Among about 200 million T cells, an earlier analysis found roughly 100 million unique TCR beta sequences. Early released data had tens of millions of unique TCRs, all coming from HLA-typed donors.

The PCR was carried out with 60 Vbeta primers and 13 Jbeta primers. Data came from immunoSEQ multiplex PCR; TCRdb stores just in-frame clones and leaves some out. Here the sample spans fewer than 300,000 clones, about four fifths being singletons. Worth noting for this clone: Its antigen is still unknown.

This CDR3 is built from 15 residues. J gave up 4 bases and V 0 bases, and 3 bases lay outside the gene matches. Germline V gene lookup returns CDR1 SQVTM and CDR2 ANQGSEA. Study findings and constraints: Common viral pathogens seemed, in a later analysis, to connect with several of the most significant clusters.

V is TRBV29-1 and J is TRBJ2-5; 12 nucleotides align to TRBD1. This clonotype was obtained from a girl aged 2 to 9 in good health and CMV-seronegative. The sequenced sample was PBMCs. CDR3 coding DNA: TGCAGCGTTGAAGATCCGGGACAGGGGGCAGAGACCCAGTACTTC. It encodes CSVEDPGQGAETQYF.